A single sample gave rise to the 11 T cell receptor beta chains below, sequenced in a study of blood T cell repertoires in COVID-19. Sequenced by immunoSEQ multiplex PCR; TCRdb stores in-frame clones only, minus some. The table records approximately 170,000 clones, about four fifths of them present only once. Source material: PBMCs or T cells enriched from blood (not recorded which). Receptor source: a woman in her forties or fifties in a cohort exposed to, infected with or recovered from COVID-19 (not recorded which).

J is TRBJ2-7 and V is TRBV19, with TRBD1 identical over 9 bases. The germline V gene has CDR1 LNHDA and CDR2 SQIVND (reference sequence). The CDR3 is made up of 13 amino acids. V shed 7 bases and J 6 bases; nucleotides not matched to a gene: 7. CDR3 coding DNA: TGTGCCAGTACCGGGACAGGGAGGAGCGAGCAGTACTTC. This gives the protein CASTGTGRSEQYF.

CDR3 region: CASSLYSGRGYNEQFF. The CDR3 DNA reads TGCGCCAGCAGCTTATATAGCGGGAGGGGTTACAATGAGCAGTTCTTC. The V and J genes are TRBV5-1 and TRBJ2-1; 11 bases are shared with TRBD2. Germline values: CDR1 SGHRS, CDR2 YFSETQ. With 2 bases clipped from V and 4 bases from J, the junction kept 5 bases outside the gene matches. This CDR3 spans 16 amino acids. The full variable domain, with the rest looked up from reference TRBV5-1 and TRBJ2-1, is KAGVTQTPRYLIKTRGQQVTLSCSPISGHRSVSWYQQTPGQGLQFLFEYFSETQRNKGNFPGRFSGRQFSNSRSEMNVSTLELGDSALYLCASSLYSGRGYNEQFFGPGTRLTVL.

The CDR3 protein is CASSGQGSGYGYTF. The CDR3 DNA is TGTGCCAGTAGCGGACAGGGGTCGGGCTATGGCTACACCTTC. V gene TRBV19 combines with J gene TRBJ1-2; 9 nucleotides agree with TRBD1. J was trimmed by 4 bases and V by 6 bases; bases with no gene match: 6. The CDR3 is made up of 14 amino acids. Germline CDR1 is LNHDA and CDR2 is SQIVND (reference sequence). The full variable domain, completed using reference TRBV19 and TRBJ1-2, is DGGITQSPKYLFRKEGQNVTLSCEQNLNHDAMYWYRQDPGQGLRLIYYSQIVNDFQKGDIAEGYSVSREKKESFPLTVTSAQKNPTAFYLCASSGQGSGYGYTFGSGTRLTVV.

This clone appeared a few times. This sequence joins TRBV7-2 and TRBJ2-7, with TRBD2 identical over 7 bases. The V gene's germline CDR1 is SGHTA and CDR2 FQGNSA. Trimming at V came to 5 bases and at J to 6 bases, leaving 10 bases not matched to a gene. CDR3 length: 14 amino acids. The CDR3, as DNA: TGTGCCAGCAGCACAGTAGCGGGCCTAGCCGAGCAGTACTTC. Translating gives CASSTVAGLAEQYF.

The chain recombines TRBV27 with TRBJ2-5; perhaps TRBD1 as D (8 bases). There are 15 residues in the CDR3. The V end was cut by 3 bases, the J end by 5 bases, with 16 bases between. The germline V gene encodes CDR1 MNHEY and CDR2 SMNVEV (reference sequence). CDR3 sequence: CASSLGYRGGETQYF. The CDR3 bases are TGTGCCAGCAGTTTGGGATACAGGGGGGGTGAGACCCAGTACTTC.

The rearrangement links TRBV5-6 to TRBJ2-3; 9 bases are a match to TRBD1. The J segment lost 3 bases and the V segment lost 4 bases, leaving 9 bases of the junction unmatched. The CDR3 extends over 16 amino acids. Germline lookup yields CDR1 SGHDT and CDR2 YYEEEE. CDR3 in amino acids: CASSPWTGAQTDTQYF. In DNA, the CDR3 is TGTGCCAGCAGCCCGTGGACAGGGGCCCAAACAGATACGCAGTATTTT.

Concerning this clone itself: The junction does not match germline at one end; this may be a read error. The J gene is TRBJ2-1, the V gene TRBV12-3 or TRBV12-4, with TRBD2 identical over 7 bases. The CDR3 spans 12 residues. CDR3 coding DNA: TGTGCCAGCGGAATAGCGGGTGCCTTTTTCCTCTTC. Translation: CASGIAGAFFLF.

The rearrangement joins TRBV10-2 to TRBJ2-5; possible D gene TRBD1, 7 bases. This CDR3 region has 17 residues. Germline V gives CDR1 WSHSY, CDR2 SAAADI. V was shortened by 7 bases and J by 0 bases, with 21 bases between the two germline ends. CDR3 amino acids: CASNQGGDWNNQETQYF. The CDR3 region has the DNA TGCGCCAGCAACCAGGGGGGAGACTGGAACAACCAAGAGACCCAGTACTTC.

The gene calls are TRBV5-1 and TRBJ2-1; 8 bases are shared with TRBD1. This CDR3 is built from 15 residues. V was pared by 4 bases and J by 5 bases, with 8 bases of the junction left unmatched. Per the germline V gene, CDR1 is SGHRS and CDR2 is YFSETQ. This CDR3 is CASSGGQGLNNEQFF. The CDR3, as DNA: TGCGCCAGCAGCGGCGGACAGGGATTAAACAATGAGCAGTTCTTC.

The chain links TRBV19 to TRBJ1-5, with TRBD1 matching over 7 bases. The germline V gene encodes CDR1 LNHDA and CDR2 SQIVND (reference sequence). The CDR3 runs 17 residues. V shed 5 bases and J 4 bases; nucleotides not matched to a gene: 14. The CDR3 reads CASSLTRQGSGNQPQHF. The CDR3, as DNA: TGTGCCAGTAGTCTCACTCGACAGGGTTCGGGAAATCAGCCCCAGCATTTT.

In this sample, this clone turned up a few times. The chain has TRBV28 and TRBJ2-2, with 8 bases lining up with TRBD1. The CDR3 spans 16 residues. The V and J ends lost 1 base and 1 base, in that order; junction bases with no gene match: 2. Germline CDR1 MDHEN, CDR2 SYDVKM. The CDR3 spells CASSLLGTGNTGELFF. The CDR3 bases are TGTGCCAGCAGTTTATTAGGGACAGGGAACACCGGGGAGCTGTTTTTT. Full variable domain (outside the CDR3, taken from reference TRBV28 and TRBJ2-2): DVKVTQSSRYLVKRTGEKVFLECVQDMDHENMFWYRQDPGLGLRLIYFSYDVKMKEKGDIPEGYSVSREKKERFSLILESASTNQTSMYLCASSLLGTGNTGELFFGEGSRLTVL.